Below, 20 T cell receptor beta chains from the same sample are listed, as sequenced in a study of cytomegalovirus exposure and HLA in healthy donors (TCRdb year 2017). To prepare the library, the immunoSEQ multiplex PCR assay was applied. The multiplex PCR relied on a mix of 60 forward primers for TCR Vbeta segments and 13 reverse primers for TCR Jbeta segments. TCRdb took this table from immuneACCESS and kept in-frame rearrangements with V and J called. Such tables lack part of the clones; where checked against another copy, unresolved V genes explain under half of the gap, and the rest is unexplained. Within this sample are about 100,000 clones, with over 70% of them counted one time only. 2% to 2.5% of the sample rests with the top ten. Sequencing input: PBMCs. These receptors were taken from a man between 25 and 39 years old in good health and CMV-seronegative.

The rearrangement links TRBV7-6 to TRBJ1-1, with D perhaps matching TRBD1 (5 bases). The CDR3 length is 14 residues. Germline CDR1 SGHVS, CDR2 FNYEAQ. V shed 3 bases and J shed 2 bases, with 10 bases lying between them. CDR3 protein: CASSFGGPNTEAFF. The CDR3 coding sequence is TGTGCCAGCAGCTTCGGGGGACCAAACACTGAAGCTTTCTTT.

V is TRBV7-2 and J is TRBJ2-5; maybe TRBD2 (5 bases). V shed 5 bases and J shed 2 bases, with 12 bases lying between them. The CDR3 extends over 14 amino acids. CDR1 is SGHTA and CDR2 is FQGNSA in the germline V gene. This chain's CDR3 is CASSTRGKQETQYF. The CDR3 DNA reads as TGTGCCAGCAGCACCCGGGGAAAACAAGAGACCCAGTACTTC.

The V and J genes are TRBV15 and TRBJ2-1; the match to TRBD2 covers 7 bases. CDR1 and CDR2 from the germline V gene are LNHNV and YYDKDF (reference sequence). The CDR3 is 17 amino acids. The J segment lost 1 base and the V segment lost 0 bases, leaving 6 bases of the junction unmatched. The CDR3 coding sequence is TGTGCCACCAGCAGAGACCTTAGCGGGCGGTCCTACAATGAGCAGTTCTTC. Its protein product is CATSRDLSGRSYNEQFF.

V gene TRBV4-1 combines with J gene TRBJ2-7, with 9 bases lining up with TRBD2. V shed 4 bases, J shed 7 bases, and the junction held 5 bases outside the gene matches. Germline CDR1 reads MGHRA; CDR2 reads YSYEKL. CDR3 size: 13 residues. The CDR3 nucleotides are TGCGCCAGCAGCCTTGCGGGAGGGTCTGAGCAGTACTTC. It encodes CASSLAGGSEQYF.

CDR3 loop: CASSLIAASAYNEQFF. Written as DNA, the CDR3 is TGTGCCAGCAGCCTTATCGCGGCTAGCGCTTACAATGAGCAGTTCTTC. This chain uses TRBV28 with TRBJ2-1; D is possibly TRBD2 (6 bases). Deletions cut 6 bases from V and 4 bases from J, with 19 bases between. Looked up from germline, CDR1 is MDHEN and CDR2 is SYDVKM. This CDR3 region has 16 residues.

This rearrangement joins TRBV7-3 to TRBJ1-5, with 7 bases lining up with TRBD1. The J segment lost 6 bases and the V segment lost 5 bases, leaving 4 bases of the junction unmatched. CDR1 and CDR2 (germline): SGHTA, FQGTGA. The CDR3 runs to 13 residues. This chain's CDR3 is CASSPTGSQPQHF. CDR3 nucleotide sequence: TGTGCCAGCAGCCCGACAGGGAGTCAGCCCCAGCATTTT. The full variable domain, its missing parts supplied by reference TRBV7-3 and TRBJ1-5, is GAGVSQTPSNKVTEKGKYVELRCDPISGHTALYWYRQSLGQGPEFLIYFQGTGAADDSGLPNDRFFAVRPEGSVSTLKIQRTERGDSAVYLCASSPTGSQPQHFGDGTRLSIL.

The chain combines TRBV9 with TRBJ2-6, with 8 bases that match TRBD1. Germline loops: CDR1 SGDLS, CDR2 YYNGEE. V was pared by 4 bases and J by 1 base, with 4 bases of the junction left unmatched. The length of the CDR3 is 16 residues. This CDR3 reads CASSIRTGSGANVLTF. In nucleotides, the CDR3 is TGTGCCAGCAGCATTAGGACAGGGTCTGGGGCCAACGTCCTGACTTTC.

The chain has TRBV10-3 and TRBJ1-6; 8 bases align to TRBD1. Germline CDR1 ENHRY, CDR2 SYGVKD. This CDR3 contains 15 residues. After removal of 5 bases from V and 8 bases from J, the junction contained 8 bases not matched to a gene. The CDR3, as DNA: TGTGCCATCAGTCGGACAGGGCAAGAGGATTCACCCCTCCACTTT. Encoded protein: CAISRTGQEDSPLHF.

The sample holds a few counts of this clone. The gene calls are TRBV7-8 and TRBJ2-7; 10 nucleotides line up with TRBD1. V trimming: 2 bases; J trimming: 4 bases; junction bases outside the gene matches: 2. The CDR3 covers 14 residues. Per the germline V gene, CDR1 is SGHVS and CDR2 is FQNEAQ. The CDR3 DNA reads TGTGCCAGCAGCTTACGGGACAGGGGTTACGAGCAGTACTTC. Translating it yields CASSLRDRGYEQYF.

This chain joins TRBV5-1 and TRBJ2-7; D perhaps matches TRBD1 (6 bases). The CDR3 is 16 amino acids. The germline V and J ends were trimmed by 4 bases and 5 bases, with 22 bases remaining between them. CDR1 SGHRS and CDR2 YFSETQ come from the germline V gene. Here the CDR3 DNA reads TGCGCCAGCAGCAGAAGGACAGCAACGTTTGAGGACGAGCAGTACTTC. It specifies CASSRRTATFEDEQYF.

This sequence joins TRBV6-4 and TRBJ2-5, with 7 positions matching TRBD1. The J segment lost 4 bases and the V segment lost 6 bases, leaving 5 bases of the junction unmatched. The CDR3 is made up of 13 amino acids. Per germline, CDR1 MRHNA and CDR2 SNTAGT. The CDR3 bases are TGTGCCAGCAGCCCCAACAGGGGAGAGACCCAGTACTTC. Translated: CASSPNRGETQYF.

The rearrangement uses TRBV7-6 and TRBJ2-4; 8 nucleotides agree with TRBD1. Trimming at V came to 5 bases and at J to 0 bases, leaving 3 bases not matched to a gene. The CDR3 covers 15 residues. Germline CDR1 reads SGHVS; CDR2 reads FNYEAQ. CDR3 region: CASSRGTGAKNIQYF. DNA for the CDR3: TGTGCCAGCAGCCGAGGGACAGGAGCCAAAAACATTCAGTACTTC.

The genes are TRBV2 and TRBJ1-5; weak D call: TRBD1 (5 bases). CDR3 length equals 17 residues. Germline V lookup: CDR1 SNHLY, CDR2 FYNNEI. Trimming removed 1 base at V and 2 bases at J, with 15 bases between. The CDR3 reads CASSEGGLGGGNQPQHF. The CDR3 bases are TGTGCCAGCAGTGAAGGCGGCCTGGGAGGGGGCAATCAGCCCCAGCATTTT.

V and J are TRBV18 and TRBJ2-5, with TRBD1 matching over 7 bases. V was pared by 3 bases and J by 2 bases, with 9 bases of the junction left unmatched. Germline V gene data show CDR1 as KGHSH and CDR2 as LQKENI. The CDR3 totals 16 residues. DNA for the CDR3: TGTGCCAGCTCACCCGCCAGCCTGGGACAGCAAGAGACCCAGTACTTC. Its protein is CASSPASLGQQETQYF.

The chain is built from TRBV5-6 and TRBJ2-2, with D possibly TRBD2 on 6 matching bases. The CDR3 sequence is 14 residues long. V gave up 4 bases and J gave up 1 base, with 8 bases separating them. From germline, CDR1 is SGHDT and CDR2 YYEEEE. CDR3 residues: CASSPGVNTGELFF. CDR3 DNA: TGTGCCAGCAGCCCGGGAGTGAACACCGGGGAGCTGTTTTTT.

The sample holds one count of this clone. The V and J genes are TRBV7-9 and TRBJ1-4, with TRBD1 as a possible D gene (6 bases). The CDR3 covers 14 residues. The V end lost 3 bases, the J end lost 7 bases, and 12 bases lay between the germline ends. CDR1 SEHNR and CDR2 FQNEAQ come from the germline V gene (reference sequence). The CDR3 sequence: CASSLGQQSEKLFF. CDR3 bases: TGTGCCAGCAGCTTGGGACAACAAAGTGAAAAACTGTTTTTT.

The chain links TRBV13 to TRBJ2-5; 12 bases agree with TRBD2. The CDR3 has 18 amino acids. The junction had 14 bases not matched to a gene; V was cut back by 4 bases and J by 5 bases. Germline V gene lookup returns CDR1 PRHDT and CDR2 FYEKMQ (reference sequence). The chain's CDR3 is CASSSSLDLAGGRETQYF. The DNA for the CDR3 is TGTGCCAGCAGCTCCTCACTCGACCTAGCGGGGGGGCGGGAGACCCAGTACTTC.

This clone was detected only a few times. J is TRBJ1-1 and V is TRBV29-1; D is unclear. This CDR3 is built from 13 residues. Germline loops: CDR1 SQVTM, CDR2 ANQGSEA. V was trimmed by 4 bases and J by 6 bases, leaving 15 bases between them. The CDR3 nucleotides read TGCAGCGTTGTAATTCCCAGCGGGGCTGAAGCTTTCTTT. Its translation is CSVVIPSGAEAFF. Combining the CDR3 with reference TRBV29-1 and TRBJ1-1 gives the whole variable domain SAVISQKPSRDICQRGTSLTIQCQVDSQVTMMFWYRQQPGQSLTLIATANQGSEATYESGFVIDKFPISRPNLTFSTLTVSNMSPEDSSIYLCSVVIPSGAEAFFGQGTRLTVV.

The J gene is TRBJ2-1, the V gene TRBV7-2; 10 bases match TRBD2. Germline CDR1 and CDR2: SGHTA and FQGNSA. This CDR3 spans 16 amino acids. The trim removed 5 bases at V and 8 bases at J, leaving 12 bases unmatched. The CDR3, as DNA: TGTGCCAGCAGCCCAGGCGCTAGCGGGAGTGTTGATGAGCAGTTCTTC. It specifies CASSPGASGSVDEQFF. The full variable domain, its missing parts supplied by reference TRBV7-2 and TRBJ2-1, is GAGVSQSPSNKVTEKGKDVELRCDPISGHTALYWYRQSLGQGLEFLIYFQGNSAPDKSGLPSDRFSAERTGGSVSTLTIQRTQQEDSAVYLCASSPGASGSVDEQFFGPGTRLTVL.

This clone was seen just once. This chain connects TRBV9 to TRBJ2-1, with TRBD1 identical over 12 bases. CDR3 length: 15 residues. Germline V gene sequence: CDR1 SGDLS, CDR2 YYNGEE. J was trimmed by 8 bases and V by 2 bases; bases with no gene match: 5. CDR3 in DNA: TGTGCCAGCAGCGTGGGGACAGGGGGCTCCTATGAGCAGTTCTTC. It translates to CASSVGTGGSYEQFF.